This T cell receptor (beta chain) was recovered during a study of blood T cell repertoires in COVID-19. Study summary: Collection of acute and convalescent COVID-19 samples took place in the United States, Italy and Spain. PBMCs, B-cell-depleted T cells, or T cells provided the cDNA or gDNA that made up the material.

Authors' processing steps: Researchers report that nucleated cell counts were estimated from reference gene primer amplification. Sequencing used immunoSEQ multiplex PCR; TCRdb keeps in-frame clones, though not all of them. For V, J and clone size, that table is used; D and trimming come from the DNA. The sample consists of hundreds of thousands of clones, 70% to 90% of them appearing once. V lost 7 bases to trimming and J lost 0 bases; unmatched junction nucleotides: 9. This CDR3 is built from 16 residues. Germline CDR1 is LNHDA and CDR2 is SQIVND (reference sequence). The chain links TRBV19 to TRBJ2-1, with 7 positions matching TRBD1. This receptor was obtained from a man aged 40-55 years with acute or convalescent COVID-19. Sequenced input: peripheral blood. CDR3 sequence (DNA): TGTGCCAGTATGAAGGGGGCGTCGAGCTCCTACAATGAGCAGTTCTTC. Its protein is CASMKGASSSYNEQFF. Complete variable domain (other parts from reference TRBV19 and TRBJ2-1): DGGITQSPKYLFRKEGQNVTLSCEQNLNHDAMYWYRQDPGQGLRLIYYSQIVNDFQKGDIAEGYSVSREKKESFPLTVTSAQKNPTAFYLCASMKGASSSYNEQFFGPGTRLTVL.